The T cell receptor beta chain under discussion was sequenced for a study of T cells in localized non-small cell lung cancer. The method was immunoSEQ multiplex PCR; TCRdb's version includes in-frame clones alone and lacks a portion of them. This table holds over 30,000 clones, around 73% found once. This CDR3 comprises 13 residues. Trimming pared 1 base from V and 11 bases from J, leaving 14 bases between. Germline values: CDR1 MDHEN, CDR2 SYDVKM. The clonotype comes from a male donor aged 60 or over with stage II squamous cell lung carcinoma. The rearrangement uses TRBV28 and TRBJ1-1, with D unresolved. The starting material was peripheral blood, obtained before any cancer treatment. CDR3 DNA sequence: TGTGCCAGCAGTTTATTAAAGGGTTTTGGGGCTTTCTTT. Its translation: CASSLLKGFGAFF.